This T cell receptor (beta chain) was captured in a study of PD-1 blockade in classical Hodgkin lymphoma. The wider study: Patients were treated with nivolumab at 3 mg/kg, and this was given intravenously every 2 weeks. Study-wide results and caveats: A significant rise in TCR diversity by C4D1 was seen for CD4+ but not CD8+ cells. Patients newly diagnosed and complete responders had comparable baseline diversity.

Germline V CDR1 and CDR2: MNHNS, SASEGT. The CDR3 runs to 14 residues. V gave up 8 bases and J gave up 8 bases; unmatched junction bases: 8. Produced via immunoSEQ multiplex PCR; TCRdb's table is partial and in-frame only. This sample yields more than 50,000 clones, of which around 87% are seen a single time; approximately 15% belongs to the top ten. A remark on this clone: The antigen is undetermined.

Every patient relapsed after autologous stem cell transplantation, and brentuximab vedotin exposure varied. Best overall response was complete response, partial response or progressive disease in these relapsed/refractory classical Hodgkin lymphoma patients. This TCR was sampled from a human donor with classical Hodgkin lymphoma. The sequenced sample was peripheral blood mononuclear cells (PBMCs), obtained at baseline. The chain uses TRBV6-1 and TRBJ2-1, with 11 bases fitting TRBD2. Here the CDR3 reads CASGVAGGMYEQFF. The CDR3 DNA sequence: TGTGCCAGCGGGGTAGCGGGGGGGATGTATGAGCAGTTCTTC.